The rows below give T cell receptor beta chains drawn from one sample of a study of blood T cell repertoires in COVID-19. The table came from immunoSEQ multiplex PCR; TCRdb's copy has only in-frame clones and leaves some out. The data contain nearly 250,000 clones, 86% of them singletons. The source material was PBMCs or T cells enriched from blood (not recorded which). The receptors here all came from a woman in her 50s who had recovered from COVID-19. Both conserved end residues are trimmed from each CDR3. Each record gives: J gene, V gene, CDR3 protein.

j_call: TRBJ1-1; v_call: TRBV5-6; cdr3_aa: ASSLRPGRLGGAF
j_call: TRBJ1-5; v_call: TRBV4-1; cdr3_aa: ASSQDLLRTGAFWPQH
j_call: TRBJ2-7; v_call: TRBV6-5; cdr3_aa: ASSWRVWSYEQY
j_call: TRBJ2-2; v_call: TRBV10-3; cdr3_aa: AISPTGGANTGELF
j_call: TRBJ2-7; v_call: TRBV6-6; cdr3_aa: ASSFTEAGEQY
j_call: TRBJ1-4; v_call: TRBV7-8; cdr3_aa: ASSQLWDRGSTGGEKLF
j_call: TRBJ1-2; v_call: TRBV6-2/TRBV6-3; cdr3_aa: ASSYLRGNGYT
j_call: TRBJ1-1; v_call: TRBV11-3; cdr3_aa: ASSLQGAGAEAF
j_call: TRBJ1-5; v_call: TRBV30; cdr3_aa: AWRGQLNQPQH
j_call: TRBJ1-1; v_call: TRBV7-9; cdr3_aa: ASSQLKATEAF
j_call: TRBJ1-4; v_call: TRBV7-9; cdr3_aa: ASSSGDEKLF
j_call: TRBJ1-6; v_call: TRBV7-2; cdr3_aa: ASSSRGQATGGSPLH
j_call: TRBJ1-2; v_call: TRBV7-9; cdr3_aa: ASSQRPVPEGRGYT
j_call: TRBJ2-2; v_call: TRBV3-1/TRBV3-2; cdr3_aa: ASSQEFRGGGGSNTGELF
j_call: TRBJ1-1; v_call: TRBV28; cdr3_aa: ASRGVFLNTEAF
j_call: TRBJ2-2; v_call: TRBV9; cdr3_aa: ASTGTTKNTGELF
j_call: TRBJ1-1; v_call: TRBV6-2/TRBV6-3; cdr3_aa: ASSATDRGAEAF
j_call: TRBJ2-5; v_call: TRBV10-2; cdr3_aa: ASSESGGQGTSEETQY
j_call: TRBJ2-7; v_call: TRBV6-2/TRBV6-3; cdr3_aa: ASSLGYEQY
j_call: TRBJ2-5; v_call: TRBV19; cdr3_aa: ASSGNSAGGETQY
j_call: TRBJ1-3; v_call: TRBV12-1; cdr3_aa: ASSFGGNGNTIY
j_call: TRBJ2-1; v_call: TRBV13; cdr3_aa: ASSHGRGKSSYNEQF
j_call: TRBJ2-5; v_call: TRBV28; cdr3_aa: ASSFRGLEGETQY